The entry that follows covers one T cell receptor (beta chain) sequence. Its specificity is not known. Germline values: CDR1 KGHSH, CDR2 LQKENI. V lost 3 bases to trimming and J lost 5 bases, with 10 bases between them. The CDR3 covers 13 residues. These data originate in a study of human T cells and chemical hapten exposure. Time point meaning: pre-sensitization, week 0. Treatment given: therapeutic diphenylcyclopropenone sensitization with weekly scalp DPC. Alopecia patients deemed DPC-suitable, aged 18 to 70, excluding pregnancy. Overall study findings and caveats: Donor immune responses may differ from healthy people's, since all donors had alopecia. Compared with pre-sensitization or healthy control sets, expanded TCRs clustered more.

As the library was built, unique molecular identifiers were attached to individual cDNA molecules. One entry per CDR3 protein, called by TCRdb with MiXCR from the RACE reads. The data contain fewer than 350,000 distinct CDR3 sequences, approximately 7.5% of them singletons. This TCR was recovered from a man between 18 and 29 years old with alopecia areata. Some clones in this sample may be carry-over from other donors' samples. This specimen consisted of whole blood, obtained in connection with sensitization to the hapten diphenylcyclopropenone (DPC). V is TRBV18 and J is TRBJ1-1; D is uncertain. The CDR3 DNA is TGTGCCAGCTCACCCGGGCTGGCAACTGAAGCTTTCTTT. Translating it yields CASSPGLATEAFF. Supplemented by reference TRBV18 and TRBJ1-1, the full variable domain reads NAGVMQNPRHLVRRRGQEARLRCSPMKGHSHVYWYRQLPEEGLKFMVYLQKENIIDESGMPKERFSAEFPKEGPSILRIQQVVRGDSAAYFCASSPGLATEAFFGQGTRLTVV.